The clone carrying this T cell receptor (beta chain) was recorded many times. Its antigen is still unknown. Clinicians diagnosed patients from clinical symptoms, serum thyroxine and TRAb, thyroid ultrasound and orbital computed tomography. V shed 3 bases and J 11 bases; nucleotides not matched to a gene: 6. The CDR3 is made up of 13 amino acids. Germline-derived CDR1 and CDR2 are LNHDA and SQIVND (reference sequence). Authors of the study amplified TCR beta CDR3 regions from RNA transcripts. TCR CDR3 underwent first-round RT-PCR with the HTBI primer set. MiXCR, applied by TCRdb to the multiplex PCR reads, yields one record per CDR3 protein. The sample records about 37,000 distinct CDR3 sequences, around 53% being singletons. This sample is part of a study of T cells in Graves' hyperthyroidism and ophthalmopathy. Study-wide findings and caveats: Before onset, by a median of approximately 5.9 months, the model predicted ophthalmopathy.

This chain links TRBV19 with TRBJ2-1; TRBD2 matches 8 bases. The TCR originated in a man in his forties with Graves' ophthalmopathy. Sequenced input: blood. The CDR3 bases are TGTGCCAGTAGTATGGGCCTAGCGGGTAAGCAGTTCTTC. It codes for CASSMGLAGKQFF.